Listed below are T cell receptor beta chains from one sample, sequenced in a study of cytomegalovirus exposure and HLA in healthy donors. Profiling relied on immunoSEQ multiplex PCR, and the TCRdb table lists in-frame clones only, not all of them. The data contain just over 150,000 clones, approximately 81% of them seen just once; the ten biggest clones take up roughly 2.4%. Material for sequencing was PBMCs. These receptors all stem from a woman aged 18-29 years in good health and CMV-seronegative. CDR3s leave out the opening cysteine and the closing phenylalanine or tryptophan. D genes are given only for firm matches.

d_call v_call cdr3_aa
TRBD2 TRBV4-2 ASSQDWDSGGVGTDTQY
. TRBV7-9 ASSLETGSYEQY
TRBD1 TRBV7-8 ASSLDRGSYEQY
. TRBV7-2 ASSLLNQPQH
TRBD1 TRBV18 ASSPRQGASGNTIY
. TRBV10-1 ASRPGGFGSNQPQH
TRBD1 TRBV5-1 ASSTGQERSGNTIY
. TRBV15 ATSRVGRDYYGYT
TRBD1 TRBV4-3 ASSLRADRLRSYNSPLH
TRBD2 TRBV19 ASSIRTSGGDSTRQY
. TRBV19 ASSETVVQPQH
TRBD2 TRBV5-1 ASSLEGLASSTDTQY
TRBD1 TRBV28 ASSSSGTAFNQPQH
. TRBV11-2 ASSSQTLRGYT
. TRBV25-1 ASAWEGGTDTQY
. TRBV7-2 ASSTNTGELF
TRBD2 TRBV10-3 AISGRGSETQY
. TRBV27 ASSLSMKGVPHEQY
. TRBV19 ASPRDTSYEQY
TRBD1 TRBV9 ASSAYRGLGANVLT
TRBD1 TRBV30 AWSLPQGVRETQY
. TRBV5-6 ASSLGGLGNQPQH
. TRBV13 ASSLGLSSGNTIY
. TRBV5-1 ASSLGGLRTDTQY
TRBD1 TRBV30 ARQGEYNSPLH
. TRBV19 ASSILDGQSYGYT
. TRBV7-9 SSSFPGTEAF
TRBD2 TRBV7-6 ASSLAGGRLAGRQETQY
TRBD1 TRBV11-2 ASSTGGEQY
. TRBV7-6 ASSPRRGNTIY
. TRBV6-5 AAGRAGRTEAF
TRBD1 TRBV6-6 ASSADRVGELF
. TRBV7-2 ASSLVSGSNQPQH
TRBD1 TRBV6-4 ASSDPRDRGFSYEQY
. TRBV2 ASRRSASYEQY
. TRBV7-3 ASSPTGPNTEAF
TRBD1 TRBV7-3 ASSTGTGTEAF
. TRBV6-1 ASSWWGDNEQF
. TRBV30 AWSSEDTQY
. TRBV10-3 AISEYRATDTQY
TRBD2 TRBV9 ASSVEAGGHDEQY